The next 25 T cell receptor beta chains were all read from a single sample in a study of shared clonotypes between healthy human individuals. Positive CCR7 selection of CD45RO-negative cells yielded the naive CD8 cells, and terminally differentiated effector memory CD45RA+ cells were excluded. Measured with immunoSEQ multiplex PCR; TCRdb has only the in-frame clones, and not every one. The table shows a few hundred thousand clones, with nearly 97% occurring only once. Sequences were obtained from naive CD8+ T cells sorted from blood. These receptors were taken from a woman in her thirties in good health.

The chain couples TRBV19 to TRBJ2-7; no clear D. CDR1 is LNHDA, CDR2 SQIVND, per germline (reference sequence). This CDR3 contains 15 residues. V lost 2 bases and J 3 bases, leaving 14 bases between the germline ends. CDR3 sequence (DNA): TGTGCCAGTAGTATACGGTCAGGATCGGACTACGAGCAGTACTTC. It encodes CASSIRSGSDYEQYF.

The V gene is TRBV9, the J gene TRBJ1-1; D is perhaps TRBD1 (6 bases). Germline V gene sequence: CDR1 SGDLS, CDR2 YYNGEE. V was cut by 3 bases and J by 5 bases, with 14 bases left in between. CDR3 size: 14 residues. As DNA, the CDR3 is TGTGCCAGCAGCGGCGAGGGGGGATCTACTGAAGCTTTCTTT. Protein product: CASSGEGGSTEAFF.

The chain joins TRBV28 to TRBJ2-7, with 8 bases lining up with TRBD2. The germline gives CDR1 MDHEN, CDR2 SYDVKM. There are 15 residues in the CDR3. Unmatched junction bases numbered 7, after V lost 5 bases and J lost 1 base. The CDR3 region has the DNA TGTGCCAGCAGTAAACGGACTAGCTTGTCCTACGAGCAGTACTTC. Translating gives CASSKRTSLSYEQYF.

The chain employs TRBV28 and TRBJ2-7; D remains unclear. CDR1 and CDR2 from the germline V gene are MDHEN and SYDVKM. CDR3 size: 17 residues. V lost 6 bases and J lost 5, with 26 bases in between. CDR3 sequence reads: CASSPLGNYPSWDEQYF. The DNA for the CDR3 is TGTGCCAGCAGCCCGTTGGGGAACTACCCCTCTTGGGACGAGCAGTACTTC.

This clone has a single count. The chain uses TRBV28 and TRBJ2-7; 9 positions agree with TRBD1. Germline trimming cut 3 bases from V and 5 bases from J; bases unmatched to any gene: 5. The germline CDR1 and CDR2 sequences are MDHEN and SYDVKM. This CDR3 spans 14 amino acids. In DNA, the CDR3 is TGTGCCAGCAGTTTTATGGACAGGGGAGACGAGCAGTACTTC. It yields the protein CASSFMDRGDEQYF.

This chain connects TRBV28 to TRBJ2-1, with a weak D call TRBD2 (6 bases). The CDR3 is 18 amino acids. V gave up 1 base and J gave up 1 base, with 17 bases separating them. Germline lookup yields CDR1 MDHEN and CDR2 SYDVKM. CDR3 in DNA: TGTGCCAGCAGTTTATCTTTGGGAGGAAAGATTTCCTACAATGAGCAGTTCTTC. The encoded protein is CASSLSLGGKISYNEQFF.

This clone has only a few counts. The chain carries TRBV9 and TRBJ2-2; D call uncertain. Trimming stripped 4 bases from V and 6 bases from J, with 13 bases between. The CDR3 consists of 14 residues. Germline V gives CDR1 SGDLS, CDR2 YYNGEE. CDR3 coding DNA: TGTGCCAGCAGCCCAGTGGTAAGCTCCGGGGAGCTGTTTTTT. It specifies CASSPVVSSGELFF.

The chain carries TRBV4-2 and TRBJ1-1; tentatively, D is TRBD1 (5 bases). Trimming pared 4 bases from V and 4 bases from J, leaving 16 bases between. Germline V gene lookup returns CDR1 LGHNA and CDR2 YNFKEQ. The length of the CDR3 is 15 residues. The CDR3 DNA sequence: TGTGCCAGCAGCCTATTAACCGGGAGGGGCACTGAAGCTTTCTTT. This codes for CASSLLTGRGTEAFF.

V and J are TRBV7-9 and TRBJ1-6, with 7 bases that match TRBD1. Germline loops: CDR1 SEHNR, CDR2 FQNEAQ (reference sequence). This CDR3 has 14 residues. The trim removed 5 bases at V and 6 bases at J, leaving 4 bases unmatched. This CDR3 is CASSPGGANSPLHF. CDR3 DNA: TGTGCCAGCAGCCCAGGGGGTGCTAATTCACCCCTCCACTTT.

This clone was observed a single time. The genes are TRBV28 and TRBJ2-7; D is unclear. Germline CDR1 reads MDHEN; CDR2 reads SYDVKM. This CDR3 is built from 13 residues. V was cut by 2 bases and J by 3 bases, with 8 bases left in between. Here the CDR3 reads CASSLRLDYEQYF. The CDR3 coding sequence is TGTGCCAGCAGTTTAAGGCTAGACTACGAGCAGTACTTC.

The chain couples TRBV18 to TRBJ2-7, with 11 bases identical to TRBD2. The germline V gene has CDR1 KGHSH and CDR2 LQKENI. The CDR3 has 15 residues. With 2 bases clipped from V and 5 bases from J, the junction kept 5 bases outside the gene matches. CDR3 DNA: TGTGCCAGCTCACCATATAGCGGGAGGGCAGACGAGCAGTACTTC. Protein product: CASSPYSGRADEQYF.

This clone was recorded only once. This sequence joins TRBV4-2 and TRBJ2-7, with 14 bases lining up with TRBD2. This CDR3 has 18 residues. J lost 0 bases, V lost 4 bases, and 8 bases had no gene match. Germline lookup yields CDR1 LGHNA and CDR2 YNFKEQ. CDR3 in amino acids: CASSPRLAGGGSSYEQYF. The CDR3 bases are TGTGCCAGCAGCCCCAGACTAGCGGGAGGGGGTAGCTCCTACGAGCAGTACTTC.

V and J are TRBV27 and TRBJ1-1, with 9 bases lining up with TRBD1. CDR1 is MNHEY, CDR2 SMNVEV, per germline (reference sequence). The CDR3 runs to 18 residues. Losses at the gene ends were 3 bases for V and 5 bases for J; bases not matched to a gene: 16. The CDR3 region is CASSLDGTGRSSETEAFF. CDR3 bases: TGTGCCAGCAGTTTGGATGGGACAGGGCGCTCTTCGGAAACTGAAGCTTTCTTT.

V usage is TRBV9 and J usage is TRBJ2-5; possibly TRBD1 for D (6 bases). The germline V and J ends were trimmed by 0 bases and 5 bases, with 8 bases remaining between them. The CDR3 covers 13 residues. Germline V gives CDR1 SGDLS, CDR2 YYNGEE. DNA of the CDR3: TGTGCCAGCAGCGTAGCTACAGGGGAGACCCAGTACTTC. Encoded protein: CASSVATGETQYF. The variable domain in full, with the rest retrieved from reference TRBV9 and TRBJ2-5, is DSGVTQTPKHLITATGQRVTLRCSPRSGDLSVYWYQQSLDQGLQFLIQYYNGEERAKGNILERFSAQQFPDLHSELNLSSLELGDSALYFCASSVATGETQYFGPGTRLLVL.

In this sample, this clone turned up once. J is TRBJ2-3 and V is TRBV6-5, with D possibly TRBD1 on 6 matching bases. Trimming took 9 bases from V and 2 from J, leaving 15 bases between them. The V gene's germline CDR1 is MNHEY and CDR2 SVGAGI. The CDR3 spans 14 residues. CDR3 coding DNA: TGTGCCAGTAACGACAGGTACCCCACAGATACGCAGTATTTT. Translation gives CASNDRYPTDTQYF.

The chain couples TRBV15 to TRBJ2-2, with TRBD2 identical over 7 bases. CDR3 size: 18 residues. Germline CDR1 LNHNV, CDR2 YYDKDF (reference sequence). Trimming cost V 1 base and J 6 bases; bases outside gene matches: 14. CDR3 loop: CATSRGLYERGGAGELFF. The CDR3 DNA sequence: TGTGCCACCAGCAGAGGGCTGTATGAGCGGGGCGGTGCCGGGGAGCTGTTTTTT.

Points on this clone: Other nucleotide sequences from this sample produce the same CDR3. CDR3 coding DNA: TGTGCCAGCAGTTTTTTGGTGAACACTGAAGCTTTCTTT. It codes for CASSFLVNTEAFF. The chain has TRBV27 and TRBJ1-1; D is unclear. The V and J ends lost 3 bases and 0 bases respectively, with 5 bases between them. Germline loops: CDR1 MNHEY, CDR2 SMNVEV (reference sequence). CDR3 length equals 13 residues.

The CDR3 DNA sequence: TGTGCCAGCAGCAACGTACGCGGAGGGACCCAGTACTTC. Amino acids: CASSNVRGGTQYF. The chain joins TRBV28 to TRBJ2-5; the D gene is possibly TRBD2 (5 bases). The CDR3 has 13 residues. CDR1 is MDHEN and CDR2 is SYDVKM in the germline V gene. Between the trimmed V and J ends, which lost 6 bases and 7 bases, there was a span of 15 bases.

The chain carries TRBV14 and TRBJ1-3; D unclear. Trimming removed 1 base from V and 0 bases from J, with 4 bases in between. The V gene's germline CDR1 is SGHDN and CDR2 FVKESK. The CDR3 covers 14 residues. DNA for the CDR3: TGTGCCAGCAGCCAAGGAGACTCTGGAAACACCATATATTTT. Its translation is CASSQGDSGNTIYF.

Here the CDR3 reads CASSLLGGGASGANVLTF. DNA for the CDR3: TGTGCCAGCAGTTTACTGGGGGGGGGCGCCTCTGGGGCCAACGTCCTGACTTTC. This sequence joins TRBV27 and TRBJ2-6; D perhaps matches TRBD2 (7 bases). The CDR3 sequence is 18 residues long. The V end was cut by 2 bases, the J end by 0 bases, with 14 bases between. Germline loops: CDR1 MNHEY, CDR2 SMNVEV (reference sequence).

The chain couples TRBV5-6 to TRBJ1-6; D is uncertain. Germline V gives CDR1 SGHDT, CDR2 YYEEEE. Trimming removed 3 bases at V and 3 bases at J, with 7 bases between. The CDR3 extends over 14 amino acids. CDR3 in amino acids: CASSWSNYNSPLHF. In DNA, the CDR3 is TGTGCCAGCAGCTGGTCTAACTATAATTCACCCCTCCACTTT.

This clone came up a few times. The chain recombines TRBV6-5 with TRBJ2-7; D gene ambiguous. The germline V and J ends were trimmed by 5 bases and 5 bases, with 13 bases remaining between them. The CDR3 is 13 amino acids. The germline gives CDR1 MNHEY, CDR2 SVGAGI. The CDR3 region has the DNA TGTGCCAGCAGTCCCTCCGCAGTCCACGAGCAGTACTTC. Translating gives CASSPSAVHEQYF.

This clone occurred once. The chain is built from TRBV30 and TRBJ2-2; D gene ambiguous. Germline CDR1 and CDR2: GTSNPN and SVGIG (reference sequence). The CDR3 is 12 amino acids. Trimming stripped 2 bases from V and 9 bases from J, with 10 bases between. The CDR3 DNA reads TGTGCCTGGAGTTCAGGACCGCGGGAGCTGTTTTTT. Protein: CAWSSGPRELFF.

V gene TRBV28 combines with J gene TRBJ2-7; TRBD2 matches at 10 bases. The V gene end was trimmed by 5 bases and the J gene end by 3 bases; junction bases not matched to a gene: 10. The CDR3 loop spans 16 amino acids. Germline V lookup: CDR1 MDHEN, CDR2 SYDVKM. The CDR3 nucleotides are TGTGCCAGCAGTCCCCTACTAGCGGGGCCAATCTACGAGCAGTACTTC. This codes for CASSPLLAGPIYEQYF.

This chain joins TRBV9 and TRBJ2-5; D perhaps matches TRBD1 (5 bases). CDR1 and CDR2 from the germline V gene are SGDLS and YYNGEE. CDR3 size: 13 residues. Trimming cost V 2 bases and J 2 bases, with 7 bases left between them. The CDR3 protein is CASSVTVQETQYF. The CDR3 DNA sequence: TGTGCCAGCAGCGTGACAGTACAAGAGACCCAGTACTTC.